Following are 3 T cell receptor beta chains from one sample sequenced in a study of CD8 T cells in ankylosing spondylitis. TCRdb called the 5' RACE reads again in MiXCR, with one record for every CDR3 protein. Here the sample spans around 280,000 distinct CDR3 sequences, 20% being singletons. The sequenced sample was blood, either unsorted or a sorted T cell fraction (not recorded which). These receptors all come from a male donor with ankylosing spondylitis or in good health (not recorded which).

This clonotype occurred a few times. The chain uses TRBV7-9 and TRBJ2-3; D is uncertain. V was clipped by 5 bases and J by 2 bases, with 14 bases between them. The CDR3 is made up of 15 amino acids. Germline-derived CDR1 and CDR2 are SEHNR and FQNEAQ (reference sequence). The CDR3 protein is CASSPPRYHTDTQYF. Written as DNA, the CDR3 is TGTGCCAGCAGCCCGCCTCGATACCACACAGATACGCAGTATTTT.

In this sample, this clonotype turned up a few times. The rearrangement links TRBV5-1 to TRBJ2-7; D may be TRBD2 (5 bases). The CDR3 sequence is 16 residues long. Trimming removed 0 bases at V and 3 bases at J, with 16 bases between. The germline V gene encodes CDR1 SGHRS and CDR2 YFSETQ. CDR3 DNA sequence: TGCGCCAGCAGCTTGGCCGTAGCGAAGATATACTACGAGCAGTACGTC. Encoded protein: CASSLAVAKIYYEQYV.

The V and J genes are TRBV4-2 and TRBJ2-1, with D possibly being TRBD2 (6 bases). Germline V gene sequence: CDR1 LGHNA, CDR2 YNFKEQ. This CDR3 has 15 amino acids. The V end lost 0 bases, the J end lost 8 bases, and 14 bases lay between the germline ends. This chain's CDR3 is CASSQDRASGHEQFF. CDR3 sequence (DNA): TGTGCCAGCAGCCAAGATCGGGCGAGCGGGCATGAGCAGTTCTTC.